What follows are 20 T cell receptor beta chains derived from one specimen sequenced in a study of a mutant IDH1 vaccine in newly diagnosed glioma. The time point denotes: baseline, week 1 (first vaccination visit). Treatment here: pre-vaccination baseline after standard-of-care therapy. TCRdb's copy holds only in-frame clones and misses some; the assay was immunoSEQ multiplex PCR. The sample holds 92,000 or so clones, roughly 80% seen once. Here the sequenced sample was PBMCs, taken from a glioma patient treated with radiotherapy, temozolomide or both. The receptors come from a man aged 40-50 years with glioma. Some clones in this sample may be carry-over from other donors' samples.

This clone showed up just a few times. The CDR3 DNA is TGTGCCAGCAGCTCGATGGGTGTTAGGGTGAAAGAGACCCAGTACTTC. It codes for CASSSMGVRVKETQYF. V is TRBV12-1 and J is TRBJ2-5. TRBV12-1 is a documented pseudogene. The CDR3 runs to 16 residues.

The gene calls are TRBV6-6 and TRBJ1-4; 9 bases are shared with TRBD1. Trimming removed 7 bases from V and 3 bases from J; junction bases left unmatched: 6. The CDR3 has 15 residues. The V gene's germline CDR1 is MNHNY and CDR2 SVGAGI (reference sequence). CDR3: CASTIGQGPNEKLFF. In DNA, the CDR3 is TGTGCCAGCACAATAGGACAGGGGCCTAATGAAAAACTGTTTTTT.

The chain has TRBV5-4 and TRBJ2-5, with 7 bases fitting TRBD2. The germline CDR1 and CDR2 sequences are SGHNT and YYREEE (reference sequence). The CDR3 contains 13 residues. With V trimmed by 6 bases and J by 2 bases, 4 bases remained unmatched. The CDR3 sequence is CASKKRGQETQYF. CDR3 sequence (DNA): TGTGCCAGCAAGAAGCGGGGTCAAGAGACCCAGTACTTC.

V gene TRBV4-1 combines with J gene TRBJ2-5; 7 bases fit TRBD2. Trimming at V came to 1 base and at J to 5 bases, leaving 4 bases not matched to a gene. The CDR3 is 14 amino acids. Germline loops: CDR1 MGHRA, CDR2 YSYEKL. The CDR3, as DNA: TGCGCCAGCAGCCAAGTCGCGGGGGTGGAGACCCAGTACTTC. Protein: CASSQVAGVETQYF.

This clone came up a few times. J is TRBJ2-2 and V is TRBV9; D ambiguous. Germline CDR1 is SGDLS and CDR2 is YYNGEE. This CDR3 has 13 amino acids. The V gene lost 6 bases and the J gene lost 2 bases, with 8 bases spanning the gap. The CDR3 sequence is CASKERNTGELFF. CDR3 sequence (DNA): TGTGCCAGCAAGGAACGAAACACCGGGGAGCTGTTTTTT. Together with reference TRBV9 and TRBJ2-2, the CDR3 gives the full variable domain: DSGVTQTPKHLITATGQRVTLRCSPRSGDLSVYWYQQSLDQGLQFLIQYYNGEERAKGNILERFSAQQFPDLHSELNLSSLELGDSALYFCASKERNTGELFFGEGSRLTVL.

The table lists this clone with a few counts. The chain carries TRBV7-9 and TRBJ2-7; D call uncertain. Trimming removed 2 bases from V and 5 bases from J, with 13 bases in between. Looked up from germline, CDR1 is SEHNR and CDR2 is FQNEAQ (reference sequence). The CDR3 length is 14 residues. CDR3 coding DNA: TGTGCCAGCAGCTTAAGTTCTGGTGTCCACGAGCAGTACTTC. This encodes CASSLSSGVHEQYF. The variable domain in full, completed from reference TRBV7-9 and TRBJ2-7, reads DTGVSQNPRHKITKRGQNVTFRCDPISEHNRLYWYRQTLGQGPEFLTYFQNEAQLEKSRLLSDRFSAERPKGSFSTLEIQRTEQGDSAMYLCASSLSSGVHEQYFGPGTRLTVT.

The chain has TRBV27 and TRBJ1-2, with a weak D call TRBD1 (5 bases). CDR1 and CDR2 from the germline V gene are MNHEY and SMNVEV (reference sequence). The CDR3 spans 13 residues. Trimming took off 2 bases at V and 4 bases at J, with 8 bases between the two ends. As DNA, the CDR3 is TGTGCCAGCAGTTTAGGGGGTGGCTATGGCTACACCTTC. Amino acids: CASSLGGGYGYTF.

The chain is built from TRBV9 and TRBJ2-5; TRBD2 aligns across 8 bases. There are 15 residues in the CDR3. With 5 bases clipped from V and 3 bases from J, the junction kept 9 bases outside the gene matches. The germline CDR1 and CDR2 sequences are SGDLS and YYNGEE. CDR3 sequence: CASSVRGAEEETQYF. CDR3 bases: TGTGCCAGCAGTGTGCGGGGGGCCGAGGAAGAGACCCAGTACTTC.

The chain uses TRBV10-1 and TRBJ2-1, with D uncertain. The V gene lost 0 bases and the J gene lost 3 bases, with 12 bases spanning the gap. Germline CDR1 WNHNN, CDR2 SYGVQD (reference sequence). The CDR3 length is 16 residues. The CDR3 sequence is CASSESIVTYYNEQFF. CDR3 DNA sequence: TGCGCCAGCAGTGAGTCGATCGTCACGTACTACAATGAGCAGTTCTTC.

The chain uses TRBV2 and TRBJ1-4; the D is unclear. V was cut by 2 bases and J by 11 bases, with 6 bases left in between. Germline loops: CDR1 SNHLY, CDR2 FYNNEI. The CDR3 spans 11 residues. CDR3 sequence: CASSETQKLFF. The CDR3 DNA reads TGTGCCAGCAGTGAAACGCAGAAACTGTTTTTT.

This clone was recorded a few times. Other DNA sequences within the sample encode an identical CDR3. This chain joins TRBV2 and TRBJ1-6; possibly TRBD1 for D (5 bases). The V gene's germline CDR1 is SNHLY and CDR2 FYNNEI. V was clipped by 6 bases and J by 6 bases, with 9 bases between them. The CDR3 is made up of 13 amino acids. CDR3 region: CASSGTVNSPLHF. DNA for the CDR3: TGTGCCAGCAGCGGGACTGTTAATTCACCCCTCCACTTT.

The V gene is TRBV30, the J gene TRBJ2-7, with 7 nucleotides matching TRBD2. V shed 8 bases and J 4 bases; nucleotides not matched to a gene: 11. CDR3 length: 13 residues. Germline V gives CDR1 GTSNPN, CDR2 SVGIG (reference sequence). In DNA, the CDR3 is TGTGCCACCGATCTAGCGGAGAGATACGAGCAGTACTTC. Its translation: CATDLAERYEQYF.

The chain uses TRBV7-4 and TRBJ2-7; 7 bases fit TRBD2. CDR1 SGHVT and CDR2 SQSDAQ come from the germline V gene. Losses at the gene ends were 11 bases for V and 3 bases for J; bases not matched to a gene: 10. This CDR3 has 13 amino acids. The CDR3 is CASSGARDYEQYF. CDR3 coding DNA: TGTGCCTCGAGCGGGGCGCGGGACTACGAGCAGTACTTC.

The gene calls are TRBV5-1 and TRBJ2-1; tentatively, D is TRBD1 or TRBD2 (5 bases each). Germline V gene sequence: CDR1 SGHRS, CDR2 YFSETQ. The V end lost 0 bases, the J end lost 10 bases, and 11 bases lay between the germline ends. This CDR3 region has 13 residues. CDR3 loop: CASSLEGRDEQFF. Here the CDR3 DNA reads TGCGCCAGCAGCTTGGAGGGACGGGACGAGCAGTTCTTC.

The V and J genes are TRBV4-1 and TRBJ1-2; TRBD1 aligns across 7 bases. Trimming took 2 bases from V and 4 from J; bases not matched to a gene: 10. Per germline, CDR1 MGHRA and CDR2 YSYEKL. The CDR3 is 16 amino acids. CDR3: CASSQPEQGIGYGYTF. In nucleotides, the CDR3 is TGCGCCAGCAGCCAACCTGAACAGGGGATCGGCTATGGCTACACCTTC.

V gene TRBV2 combines with J gene TRBJ2-7; a possible D gene is TRBD1 (6 bases). CDR3 length: 12 amino acids. Germline V gene lookup returns CDR1 SNHLY and CDR2 FYNNEI. V was pared by 6 bases and J by 1 base, with 7 bases between. CDR3 nucleotide sequence: TGTGCCAGCAGGGACAGTTCCTACGAGCAGTACTTC. As protein: CASRDSSYEQYF.

The chain combines TRBV19 with TRBJ1-1, with unresolved D. This CDR3 spans 14 amino acids. Trimming left V 7 bases short and J 0 bases short, with 12 bases between. Germline V lookup: CDR1 LNHDA, CDR2 SQIVND (reference sequence). CDR3 region: CASTTRNMNTEAFF. DNA for the CDR3: TGTGCCAGTACCACCAGAAACATGAACACTGAAGCTTTCTTT.

The chain combines TRBV7-8 with TRBJ1-2; 11 bases align to TRBD1. The CDR3 runs 15 residues. The V gene end was trimmed by 3 bases and the J gene end by 2 bases; junction bases not matched to a gene: 2. CDR1 is SGHVS, CDR2 FQNEAQ, per germline. CDR3 in amino acids: CASSLGTGGNYGYTF. The CDR3 DNA is TGTGCCAGCAGCTTGGGGACAGGGGGGAACTATGGCTACACCTTC.

The chain combines TRBV15 with TRBJ1-2; D possibly corresponds to TRBD1 (5 bases). Between the trimmed V and J ends, which lost 1 base and 8 bases, there was a span of 11 bases. Germline CDR1 LNHNV, CDR2 YYDKDF (reference sequence). This CDR3 has 13 amino acids. CDR3 sequence: CATSRGTLGGYTF. DNA of the CDR3: TGTGCCACCAGCAGAGGGACACTCGGAGGCTACACCTTC.

This sequence joins TRBV5-1 and TRBJ2-5; the match to TRBD2 covers 8 bases. Germline assignment: CDR1 SGHRS and CDR2 YFSETQ. V lost 1 base and J lost 0; bases outside the gene matches: 5. This CDR3 is 16 amino acids long. CDR3 sequence (DNA): TGCGCCAGCAGCTTGTCGGGCGGGGGGTACCAAGAGACCCAGTACTTC. Translated: CASSLSGGGYQETQYF.